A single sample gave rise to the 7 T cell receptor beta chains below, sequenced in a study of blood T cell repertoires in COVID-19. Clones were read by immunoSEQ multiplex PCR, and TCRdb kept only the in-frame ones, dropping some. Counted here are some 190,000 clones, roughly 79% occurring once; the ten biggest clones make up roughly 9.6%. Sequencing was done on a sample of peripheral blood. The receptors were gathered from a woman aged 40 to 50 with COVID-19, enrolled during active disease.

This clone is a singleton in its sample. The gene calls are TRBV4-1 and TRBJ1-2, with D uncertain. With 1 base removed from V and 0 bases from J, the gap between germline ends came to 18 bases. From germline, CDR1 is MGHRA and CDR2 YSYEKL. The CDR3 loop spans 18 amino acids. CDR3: CASSQVHLRENANYGYTF. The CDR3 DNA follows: TGCGCCAGCAGCCAAGTTCATTTGCGAGAGAATGCTAACTATGGCTACACCTTC.

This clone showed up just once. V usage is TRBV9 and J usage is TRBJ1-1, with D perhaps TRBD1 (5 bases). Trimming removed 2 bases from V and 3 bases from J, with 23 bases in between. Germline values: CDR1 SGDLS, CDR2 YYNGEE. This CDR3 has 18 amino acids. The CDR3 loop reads CASSVLQVGGVVDTEAFF. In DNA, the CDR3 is TGTGCCAGCAGCGTTTTACAGGTCGGGGGTGTGGTGGACACTGAAGCTTTCTTT.

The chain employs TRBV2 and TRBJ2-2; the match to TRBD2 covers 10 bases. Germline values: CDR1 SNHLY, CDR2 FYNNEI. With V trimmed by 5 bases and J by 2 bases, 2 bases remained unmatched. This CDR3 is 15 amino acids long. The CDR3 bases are TGTGCCAGCAGTCGGACTAGCGGAAACACCGGGGAGCTGTTTTTT. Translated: CASSRTSGNTGELFF. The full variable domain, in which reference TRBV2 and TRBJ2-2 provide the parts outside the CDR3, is EPEVTQTPSHQVTQMGQEVILRCVPISNHLYFYWYRQILGQKVEFLVSFYNNEISEKSEIFDDQFSVERPDGSNFTLKIRSTKLEDSAMYFCASSRTSGNTGELFFGEGSRLTVL.

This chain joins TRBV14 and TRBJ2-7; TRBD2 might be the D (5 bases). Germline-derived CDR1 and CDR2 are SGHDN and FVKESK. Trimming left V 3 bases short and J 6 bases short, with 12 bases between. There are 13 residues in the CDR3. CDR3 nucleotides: TGTGCCAGCAGCCAGAGCCGGGGAACCGAGCAGTACGTC. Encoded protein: CASSQSRGTEQYV.

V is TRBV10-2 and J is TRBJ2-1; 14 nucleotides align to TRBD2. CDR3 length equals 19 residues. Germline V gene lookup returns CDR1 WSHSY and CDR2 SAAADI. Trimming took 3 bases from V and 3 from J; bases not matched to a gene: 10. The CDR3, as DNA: TGCGCCAGCAGTGACCCTCCCAGACTAGCGGGAGGGGGCTACAATGAGCAGTTCTTC. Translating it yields CASSDPPRLAGGGYNEQFF.

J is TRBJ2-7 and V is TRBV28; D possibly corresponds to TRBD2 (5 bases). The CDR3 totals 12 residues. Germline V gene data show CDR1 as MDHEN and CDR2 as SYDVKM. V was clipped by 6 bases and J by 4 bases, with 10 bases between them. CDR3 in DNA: TGTGCCAGCAGACCCGGACTGTACGAGCAGTACTTC. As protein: CASRPGLYEQYF. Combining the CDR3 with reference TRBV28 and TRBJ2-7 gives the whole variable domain DVKVTQSSRYLVKRTGEKVFLECVQDMDHENMFWYRQDPGLGLRLIYFSYDVKMKEKGDIPEGYSVSREKKERFSLILESASTNQTSMYLCASRPGLYEQYFGPGTRLTVT.

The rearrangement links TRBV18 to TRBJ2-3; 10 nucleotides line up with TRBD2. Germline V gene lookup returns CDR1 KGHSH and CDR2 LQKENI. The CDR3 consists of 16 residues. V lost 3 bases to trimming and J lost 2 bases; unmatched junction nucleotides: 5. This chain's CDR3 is CASSPIAGGTTDTQYF. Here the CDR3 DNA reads TGTGCCAGCTCACCCATAGCGGGAGGTACCACAGATACGCAGTATTTT.